This T cell receptor (beta chain) was identified during a study of T cells in Graves' hyperthyroidism and ophthalmopathy. Trimming shortened V by 4 bases and J by 9 bases, and 10 bases separated the two germline ends. This CDR3 has 12 residues. Per germline, CDR1 LNHDA and CDR2 SQIVND (reference sequence). Amplification targeted TCR beta CDR3 regions from RNA transcripts. Carried out on the TCR CDR3, a first-round RT-PCR used the HTBI primer set. TCRdb analysed the multiplex PCR reads with MiXCR anew, one entry per CDR3 protein. Altogether 500,000 or so distinct CDR3 sequences are present, about 16% being singletons, with the ten largest covering 25% to 30%.

Sequenced sample: blood. The rearrangement joins TRBV19 to TRBJ1-5; D is undetermined. The receptor comes from a young woman with Graves' ophthalmopathy. The CDR3 DNA is TGTGCCAGTAGTACGGTGCCGGGGCCCCAGCATTTT. Translating gives CASSTVPGPQHF. Full variable domain (outside the CDR3, taken from reference TRBV19 and TRBJ1-5): DGGITQSPKYLFRKEGQNVTLSCEQNLNHDAMYWYRQDPGQGLRLIYYSQIVNDFQKGDIAEGYSVSREKKESFPLTVTSAQKNPTAFYLCASSTVPGPQHFGDGTRLSIL.